This T cell receptor beta chain stems from a study of cytotoxic CD8 clonotypes in ibrutinib-treated CLL. Assay: immunoSEQ multiplex PCR; the TCRdb copy retains only in-frame clones and omits some. Of some 84,000 clones listed, about 86% are singletons. Germline CDR1 and CDR2: SGHVS and FQNEAQ. This CDR3 contains 14 residues. J was trimmed by 11 bases and V by 6 bases; bases with no gene match: 14. The TCR sequence derives from a human donor with chronic lymphocytic leukemia. V usage is TRBV7-8 and J usage is TRBJ1-1, with 8 bases aligning to TRBD1. The source was PBMCs, collected before ibrutinib treatment. DNA of the CDR3: TGTGCCAGCAGGGGGGCAGGGGGCGTCAGTAGTGCTTTCTTT. Amino acid sequence: CASRGAGGVSSAFF.